These 10 T cell receptor beta chains were all obtained from the same sample, sequenced in a study of T cell responses to AZD1222 COVID-19 vaccine. Some clones are missing from TCRdb's copy, which holds only in-frame ones; the method was immunoSEQ multiplex PCR. The table lists about 150,000 clones, around nine tenths of them singletons. Here the sequenced sample was peripheral blood, taken on day 0 of AZD1222 vaccination. These receptors all stem from an adult in good health.

CDR3 protein: CASSPDRNGYTF. For the CDR3, the DNA is TGTGCCAGCAGCCCGGACAGAAACGGCTACACCTTC. The chain combines TRBV5-5 with TRBJ1-2; a possible D gene is TRBD1 (6 bases). V lost 4 bases and J 8 bases, leaving 12 bases between the germline ends. Germline CDR1 is SGHKS and CDR2 is YYEKEE (reference sequence). There are 12 residues in the CDR3.

The genes are TRBV7-9 and TRBJ1-5, with no clear D. There are 16 residues in the CDR3. V lost 1 base and J 2 bases, leaving 12 bases between the germline ends. CDR1 SEHNR and CDR2 FQNEAQ come from the germline V gene (reference sequence). The CDR3 loop reads CASSLGASYGNQPQHF. CDR3 in DNA: TGTGCCAGCAGCTTAGGGGCATCATACGGCAATCAGCCCCAGCATTTT.

J is TRBJ1-1 and V is TRBV28; possible D gene TRBD1, 5 bases. The germline gives CDR1 MDHEN, CDR2 SYDVKM. Trimming pared 3 bases from V and 4 bases from J, leaving 15 bases between. The CDR3 spans 15 residues. The CDR3, as DNA: TGTGCCAGCAGTTTGGGCAGGGTGTCGAGCACTGAAGCTTTCTTT. This codes for CASSLGRVSSTEAFF.

The chain couples TRBV10-1 to TRBJ2-3; D remains unclear. This CDR3 has 17 amino acids. The germline V gene encodes CDR1 WNHNN and CDR2 SYGVQD (reference sequence). Trimming shortened V by 0 bases and J by 3 bases, and 16 bases separated the two germline ends. CDR3 sequence (DNA): TGCGCCAGCAGTGAGTCGGGCCTTACTATTTTTACAGATACGCAGTATTTT. Protein product: CASSESGLTIFTDTQYF.

DNA for the CDR3: TGTGCCAGCAGCCAACCCCCGGGACGCCCTATGGGACCCCTCCACTTT. It translates to CASSQPPGRPMGPLHF. The chain couples TRBV16 to TRBJ1-6; a weak D match, TRBD1 (5 bases). The length of the CDR3 is 16 residues. V gave up 2 bases and J gave up 12 bases, with 20 bases separating them. Germline assignment: CDR1 KGHSY and CDR2 FQNENV. Combining the CDR3 with reference TRBV16 and TRBJ1-6 gives the whole variable domain GEEVAQTPKHLVRGEGQKAKLYCAPIKGHSYVFWYQQVLKNEFKFLISFQNENVFDETGMPKERFSAKCLPNSPCSLEIQATKLEDSAVYFCASSQPPGRPMGPLHFGNGTRLTVT.

This chain connects TRBV27 to TRBJ2-2; TRBD1 is a possible D gene (7 bases). CDR1 MNHEY and CDR2 SMNVEV come from the germline V gene (reference sequence). The CDR3 runs 14 residues. Trimming took 5 bases from V and 4 from J, leaving 11 bases between them. CDR3: CASSRRDSTGELFF. The CDR3, as DNA: TGTGCCAGCAGTAGGAGGGACAGCACCGGGGAGCTGTTTTTT.

The chain employs TRBV11-2 and TRBJ2-2, with D hard to call. Trimming shortened V by 4 bases and J by 7 bases, and 10 bases separated the two germline ends. Germline CDR1 is SGHAT and CDR2 is FQNNGV. The CDR3 contains 13 residues. CDR3 sequence reads: CASSYVENGELFF. CDR3 nucleotide sequence: TGTGCCAGCAGCTATGTGGAGAACGGGGAGCTGTTTTTT.

The CDR3 protein is CASSNGNTIYF. In DNA, the CDR3 is TGTGCCAGTAGTAATGGAAACACCATATATTTT. The V gene is TRBV19, the J gene TRBJ1-3; D gene ambiguous. Germline CDR1 reads LNHDA; CDR2 reads SQIVND (reference sequence). The V and J ends lost 4 bases and 3 bases respectively, with 1 base between them. The CDR3 consists of 11 residues.

The chain links TRBV7-8 to TRBJ2-7; D unresolved. CDR3 size: 15 residues. Per the germline V gene, CDR1 is SGHVS and CDR2 is FQNEAQ. Trimming removed 1 base at V and 1 base at J, with 11 bases between. The CDR3 DNA follows: TGTGCCAGCAGCTTAGGCCGGACGACATCCTACGAGCAGTACTTC. As protein: CASSLGRTTSYEQYF.

This clone was seen a handful of times. The rearrangement joins TRBV5-1 to TRBJ2-7; tentatively, D is TRBD2 (7 bases). In germline, CDR1 is SGHRS, CDR2 YFSETQ. The CDR3 runs 14 residues. V dropped 0 bases and J dropped 7 bases, with 14 bases sitting between them. CDR3 sequence: CASSLEGGAREQYF. For the CDR3, the DNA is TGCGCCAGCAGCTTGGAGGGGGGGGCGCGGGAGCAGTACTTC.